A selection of T cell receptor beta chains follows, all from one sample in a study of blood T cell repertoires in COVID-19. TCRdb keeps only in-frame clones here, not all; method: immunoSEQ multiplex PCR. This sample has 300,000 to 500,000 clones, with around 89% found just once. Sequencing was carried out using PBMCs or T cells enriched from blood (not recorded which). The receptors were sampled from a woman aged 25 to 39 with acute COVID-19. The CDR3 runs from the conserved cysteine through the conserved F or W. The order of the fields is clone size, V gene, D gene, J gene, CDR3 DNA, CDR3 protein. The D gene is left open where the match is weak. Clone size is given for some rows only: seen once, a few or many times, or a class if the clone is expanded.

clone size: .; V gene: TRBV6-1; D gene: .; J gene: TRBJ1-5; CDR3 DNA: TGTGCCAGCAGTGAAGGGGGCGCGCGGCAGCCCCAGCATTTT; CDR3 protein: CASSEGGARQPQHF
clone size: .; V gene: TRBV6-5; D gene: .; J gene: TRBJ1-2; CDR3 DNA: TGTGCCAGCACCGGGCGGGGTAACTATGGCTACACCTTC; CDR3 protein: CASTGRGNYGYTF
clone size: .; V gene: TRBV6-6; D gene: .; J gene: TRBJ1-1; CDR3 DNA: TGTGCCAGCACGAGGCTGAACACTGAAGCTTTCTTT; CDR3 protein: CASTRLNTEAFF
clone size: .; V gene: TRBV3-1/TRBV3-2; D gene: .; J gene: TRBJ2-2; CDR3 DNA: TGTGCCAGCAGCCCCGACTATGGTGCCGGGGAGCTGTTTTTT; CDR3 protein: CASSPDYGAGELFF
clone size: .; V gene: TRBV5-1; D gene: TRBD1; J gene: TRBJ1-2; CDR3 DNA: TGCGCCAGCAGCCCCGGACAGGGCGGGAGCTATGGCTACACCTTC; CDR3 protein: CASSPGQGGSYGYTF
clone size: few; V gene: TRBV29-1; D gene: .; J gene: TRBJ2-5; CDR3 DNA: TGCAGCGTAGGAATGGGGGCCCCCCAAGAGACCCAGTACTTC; CDR3 protein: CSVGMGAPQETQYF
clone size: .; V gene: TRBV11-2; D gene: TRBD2; J gene: TRBJ2-2; CDR3 DNA: TGTGCCAGCAGCACGGGACTAGCGTCTAACACCGGGGAGCTGTTTTTT; CDR3 protein: CASSTGLASNTGELFF
clone size: .; V gene: TRBV5-6; D gene: .; J gene: TRBJ2-7; CDR3 DNA: TGTGCCAGCAGCTTTGGTCAGGGGACCTACGAGCAGTACTTC; CDR3 protein: CASSFGQGTYEQYF
clone size: .; V gene: TRBV11-3; D gene: .; J gene: TRBJ2-3; CDR3 DNA: TGTGCCAGCAGCTTAGGCGAGGAGGGTAGCACAGATACGCAGTATTTT; CDR3 protein: CASSLGEEGSTDTQYF
clone size: .; V gene: TRBV2; D gene: .; J gene: TRBJ1-2; CDR3 DNA: TGTGCCAGCAGTGGGGAACAGGGTGGCTATGGCTACACCTTC; CDR3 protein: CASSGEQGGYGYTF
clone size: .; V gene: TRBV20-1; D gene: TRBD1; J gene: TRBJ1-5; CDR3 DNA: TGCAGTGCTAGTGAGACAGGGGGCGGGCAGCCCCAGCATTTT; CDR3 protein: CSASETGGGQPQHF
clone size: .; V gene: TRBV5-1; D gene: .; J gene: TRBJ2-1; CDR3 DNA: TGCGCCAGCAGCCAGGGTGGGGCGCATCACAATGAGCAGTTCTTC; CDR3 protein: CASSQGGAHHNEQFF
clone size: .; V gene: TRBV27; D gene: .; J gene: TRBJ1-1; CDR3 DNA: TGTGCCAGCAGTCGCGACTCGGGGTTCAACACTGAAGCTTTCTTT; CDR3 protein: CASSRDSGFNTEAFF
clone size: once; V gene: TRBV3-1/TRBV3-2; D gene: TRBD1; J gene: TRBJ1-5; CDR3 DNA: TGTGCCAGCAGCCGTGGGACAGGTAAGCAGCCCCAGCATTTT; CDR3 protein: CASSRGTGKQPQHF
clone size: .; V gene: TRBV5-8; D gene: .; J gene: TRBJ2-1; CDR3 DNA: TGTGCCAGCAGCTTGTTCGTCTCGCTCGGCGGGTACAATGAGCAGTTCTTC; CDR3 protein: CASSLFVSLGGYNEQFF
clone size: .; V gene: TRBV18; D gene: TRBD2; J gene: TRBJ2-1; CDR3 DNA: TGTGCCAGCTCACCCCGGACTAGCGGGGGGACCTACAATGAGCAGTTCTTC; CDR3 protein: CASSPRTSGGTYNEQFF
clone size: .; V gene: TRBV30; D gene: .; J gene: TRBJ1-1; CDR3 DNA: TGTGCCTGGAGCCAATTTTTGAACACTGAAGCTTTCTTT; CDR3 protein: CAWSQFLNTEAFF
clone size: .; V gene: TRBV7-9; D gene: TRBD1; J gene: TRBJ2-1; CDR3 DNA: TGTGCCAGCAGCTTAGCCCTCGGACAGGGGAGCTCCTACAATGAGCAGTTCTTC; CDR3 protein: CASSLALGQGSSYNEQFF
clone size: .; V gene: TRBV7-3; D gene: TRBD2; J gene: TRBJ2-2; CDR3 DNA: TGTGCCAGCAGCTCCCTCGGGGGGGCGAACACCGGGGAGCTGTTTTTT; CDR3 protein: CASSSLGGANTGELFF
clone size: .; V gene: TRBV5-1; D gene: .; J gene: TRBJ1-4; CDR3 DNA: TGCGCCAGCAGCTTGCAATATATCGCTCCAGGGTCAACTAATGAAAAACTGTTTTTT; CDR3 protein: CASSLQYIAPGSTNEKLFF
clone size: .; V gene: TRBV6-5; D gene: .; J gene: TRBJ1-5; CDR3 DNA: TGTGCCAGCAGCCGGGCGGGCGGTCAGCCCCAGCATTTT; CDR3 protein: CASSRAGGQPQHF
clone size: .; V gene: TRBV30; D gene: .; J gene: TRBJ1-5; CDR3 DNA: TGTGCCTGGAGTGGGCCACTTAGACAGGCTAATCAGCCCCAGCATTTT; CDR3 protein: CAWSGPLRQANQPQHF
clone size: .; V gene: TRBV4-1; D gene: .; J gene: TRBJ2-2; CDR3 DNA: TGCGCCAGCAGCCAATCCGTCGGGGAGCTGTTTTTT; CDR3 protein: CASSQSVGELFF
clone size: .; V gene: TRBV28; D gene: .; J gene: TRBJ1-6; CDR3 DNA: TGTGCCAGCAGTTTATCCCAGTATAATTCACCCCTCCACTTT; CDR3 protein: CASSLSQYNSPLHF
clone size: .; V gene: TRBV10-3; D gene: .; J gene: TRBJ2-7; CDR3 DNA: TGTGCCATCAGTGCCTGGGAGGGGGACGAGCAGTACTTC; CDR3 protein: CAISAWEGDEQYF
clone size: .; V gene: TRBV4-1; D gene: .; J gene: TRBJ1-5; CDR3 DNA: TGCGCCAGCAGCCAACAACAGGGAAACCAGCCCCAGCATTTT; CDR3 protein: CASSQQQGNQPQHF
clone size: once; V gene: TRBV7-3; D gene: .; J gene: TRBJ2-3; CDR3 DNA: TGTGCCAGCAGCTTCGGACAGATCACAGATACGCAGTATTTT; CDR3 protein: CASSFGQITDTQYF
clone size: .; V gene: TRBV28; D gene: TRBD1; J gene: TRBJ1-2; CDR3 DNA: TGTGCCAGCAGTTCCTCGGGACAGCGAGAAAACTATGGCTACACCTTC; CDR3 protein: CASSSSGQRENYGYTF
clone size: once; V gene: TRBV6-1; D gene: .; J gene: TRBJ1-1; CDR3 DNA: TGTGCCAGCAGTGAAGCTCGAGCTTTCTTT; CDR3 protein: CASSEARAFF
clone size: .; V gene: TRBV9; D gene: .; J gene: TRBJ1-3; CDR3 DNA: TGTGCCAGCAGCCTTGGGGGCACTGGAAACACCATATATTTT; CDR3 protein: CASSLGGTGNTIYF
clone size: .; V gene: TRBV14; D gene: .; J gene: TRBJ1-2; CDR3 DNA: TGTGCCAGCAGCCAAGACCGGGGGGGCTATGGCTACACCTTC; CDR3 protein: CASSQDRGGYGYTF
clone size: few; V gene: TRBV11-2; D gene: .; J gene: TRBJ1-3; CDR3 DNA: TGTGCCAGCAGCTTAGCCTCCAGCCCTAGGGGAAACACCATATATTTT; CDR3 protein: CASSLASSPRGNTIYF
clone size: many; V gene: TRBV10-2; D gene: .; J gene: TRBJ1-2; CDR3 DNA: TGCGCCAGCAGTAAAGAGCAGGGGCGAAACTATGGCTACACCTTC; CDR3 protein: CASSKEQGRNYGYTF
clone size: .; V gene: TRBV5-1; D gene: .; J gene: TRBJ1-3; CDR3 DNA: TGCGCCAGCAGCTTGGCAGGGTTGGGAAACACCATATATTTT; CDR3 protein: CASSLAGLGNTIYF
clone size: .; V gene: TRBV10-3; D gene: TRBD1; J gene: TRBJ2-7; CDR3 DNA: TGTGCCATCAGTGGCCCCGCGACAGGGCACGAGCAGTACTTC; CDR3 protein: CAISGPATGHEQYF
clone size: once; V gene: TRBV5-1; D gene: TRBD1; J gene: TRBJ1-1; CDR3 DNA: TGCGCCAGCAGCCCGGGGACAGGGGGCACTGAAGCTTTCTTT; CDR3 protein: CASSPGTGGTEAFF
clone size: .; V gene: TRBV4-3; D gene: TRBD2; J gene: TRBJ2-1; CDR3 DNA: TGCGCCAGCAGCCAAGAGATTAGCGGGGGACATCCAGTAGATGAGCAGTTCTTC; CDR3 protein: CASSQEISGGHPVDEQFF
clone size: .; V gene: TRBV6-5; D gene: .; J gene: TRBJ2-7; CDR3 DNA: TGTGCCAGCAGTCGAGACAGTTTCTCCTACGAGCAGTACTTC; CDR3 protein: CASSRDSFSYEQYF
clone size: .; V gene: TRBV6-4; D gene: .; J gene: TRBJ1-1; CDR3 DNA: TGTGCCAGCACCCGCGAGCCCAACACTGAAGCTTTCTTT; CDR3 protein: CASTREPNTEAFF
clone size: .; V gene: TRBV5-4; D gene: TRBD1; J gene: TRBJ2-4; CDR3 DNA: TGTGCCAGCAGCTCGTCTCCGGGACAGCAAAACATTCAGTACTTC; CDR3 protein: CASSSSPGQQNIQYF
clone size: .; V gene: TRBV19; D gene: .; J gene: TRBJ1-1; CDR3 DNA: TGTGCCAGTAACAATGCCAGGGACATGAACACTGAAGCTTTCTTT; CDR3 protein: CASNNARDMNTEAFF
clone size: .; V gene: TRBV12-3/TRBV12-4; D gene: .; J gene: TRBJ1-4; CDR3 DNA: TGTGCCAGCAGTCAAGGGAGCCTAGAAAAACTGTTTTTT; CDR3 protein: CASSQGSLEKLFF
clone size: .; V gene: TRBV4-3; D gene: TRBD2; J gene: TRBJ2-1; CDR3 DNA: TGCGCCAGCAGCCAAGGGGTTCGAGCGGGGGGCGGATTCCGGCAGTTCTTC; CDR3 protein: CASSQGVRAGGGFRQFF
clone size: .; V gene: TRBV9; D gene: .; J gene: TRBJ1-2; CDR3 DNA: TGTGCCAGCAGCGTAGCCCCAAACGGGGGACTAGGAGGCTACACCTTC; CDR3 protein: CASSVAPNGGLGGYTF
clone size: .; V gene: TRBV4-2; D gene: .; J gene: TRBJ1-6; CDR3 DNA: TGTGCCAGCAGCCAAGGGGGAGGACGGTCACCCCTCCACTTT; CDR3 protein: CASSQGGGRSPLHF
clone size: .; V gene: TRBV5-1; D gene: TRBD1; J gene: TRBJ2-7; CDR3 DNA: TGCGCCAGCAGCTTCGGAACGACAGGGTTCGAGCAGTACTTC; CDR3 protein: CASSFGTTGFEQYF
clone size: .; V gene: TRBV30; D gene: TRBD1; J gene: TRBJ1-6; CDR3 DNA: TGTGCCTGGAACGCCCCGACAGGGTATTCACCCCTCCACTTT; CDR3 protein: CAWNAPTGYSPLHF
clone size: once; V gene: TRBV7-9; D gene: TRBD2; J gene: TRBJ2-3; CDR3 DNA: TGTGCCAGCAACCCGGGACTAGCGGCCACAGATACGCAGTATTTT; CDR3 protein: CASNPGLAATDTQYF
clone size: once; V gene: TRBV7-3; D gene: .; J gene: TRBJ1-1; CDR3 DNA: TGTGCCAGCAGCTACCCGGGAGGCACTGAAGCTTTCTTT; CDR3 protein: CASSYPGGTEAFF
clone size: .; V gene: TRBV7-8; D gene: .; J gene: TRBJ2-3; CDR3 DNA: TGTGCCAGCAGCTTAGATCCGGGCCTAGCGACAACCACAGATACGCAGTATTTT; CDR3 protein: CASSLDPGLATTTDTQYF
clone size: few; V gene: TRBV7-2; D gene: .; J gene: TRBJ2-7; CDR3 DNA: TGTGCCAGCAGCTTAACGACAGGAGTGCAGTACTTC; CDR3 protein: CASSLTTGVQYF
clone size: .; V gene: TRBV2; D gene: .; J gene: TRBJ2-1; CDR3 DNA: TGTGCCAGCAGTGAAAGGGAGGCCCGGCAGTTCTTC; CDR3 protein: CASSEREARQFF
clone size: .; V gene: TRBV4-1; D gene: .; J gene: TRBJ1-2; CDR3 DNA: TGCGCCAGCAGCCAAGAAGTAGGGGTCGAGAACACCTTC; CDR3 protein: CASSQEVGVENTF
clone size: .; V gene: TRBV2; D gene: TRBD1; J gene: TRBJ1-1; CDR3 DNA: TGTGCCAGCAGTGAAGCCCCCATGACAGGGGCCAACACTGAAGCTTTCTTT; CDR3 protein: CASSEAPMTGANTEAFF
clone size: once; V gene: TRBV29-1; D gene: .; J gene: TRBJ1-3; CDR3 DNA: TGCAGCGTTTCCACTCAGGGTGAAAACACCATATATTTT; CDR3 protein: CSVSTQGENTIYF
clone size: .; V gene: TRBV6-2/TRBV6-3; D gene: .; J gene: TRBJ1-5; CDR3 DNA: TGTGCCAGCAGCTCCCAACAGGGCATGGGTCAGCCCCAGCATTTT; CDR3 protein: CASSSQQGMGQPQHF
clone size: .; V gene: TRBV4-3; D gene: .; J gene: TRBJ2-3; CDR3 DNA: TGCGCCAGCAGCCAAGATAACACGGGGTCTAGCACAGATACGCAGTATTTT; CDR3 protein: CASSQDNTGSSTDTQYF
clone size: .; V gene: TRBV24-1; D gene: .; J gene: TRBJ1-4; CDR3 DNA: TGTGCCACCAGCCAGGGTGGAACTAATGAAAAACTGTTTTTT; CDR3 protein: CATSQGGTNEKLFF
clone size: .; V gene: TRBV5-1; D gene: .; J gene: TRBJ2-2; CDR3 DNA: TGCGCCAGCAGCCCGGGGGGCCCCAACACCGGGGAGCTGTTTTTT; CDR3 protein: CASSPGGPNTGELFF
clone size: .; V gene: TRBV30; D gene: .; J gene: TRBJ1-6; CDR3 DNA: TGTGCCTGGGGGATAGGAGTAAGTTGGGGCTCACCCCTCCACTTT; CDR3 protein: CAWGIGVSWGSPLHF